This T cell receptor beta chain was recovered during a study of breast tumors, draining lymph nodes, adjacent tissues. The CDR3 is 15 amino acids. Germline V CDR1 and CDR2: SGHDN, FVKESK. V dropped 2 bases and J dropped 8; count of bases not matched to a gene: 9. MiXCR, run by TCRdb on the multiplex PCR reads, gives a single entry per CDR3 protein. The data show about 220,000 distinct CDR3 sequences, under 35% seen once. Overall study results and limits: Compared with lymph nodes, tumors were less diverse; compared with nontumor tissue, more. Findings are consistent with lymph node origin and intratumoral expansion of most tumor T cells. That most tumor T cells come from lymph nodes remained unproven.

Note on this clonotype: Its antigen remains unknown.

Axillary draining lymph nodes of breast cancer patients supplied the node samples. The source material was axillary lymph node tissue. The chain links TRBV14 to TRBJ1-2; 9 positions agree with TRBD1. The receptor was isolated from a female donor with breast cancer. Some clones in this sample may be carry-over from other donors' samples. CDR3 in DNA: TGTGCCAGCAGCCAACAACCGGGACAGGGAGGCGGCTACACCTTC. Amino acids: CASSQQPGQGGGYTF.